The present entry profiles one T cell receptor (beta chain) with its context. It has no known antigen specificity. The input lacks base qualities; no much larger clone sits a single base away. TCRbeta libraries were sequenced on an Illumina MiSeq, averaging about 41,000 productive templates per sample. TCRbeta CDR3 libraries were generated with the immunoSEQ assay using multiplex PCR amplification. In the source study's methods: Repertoire diversity was calculated as previously defined, with values near 0 taken to indicate extremely monoclonal samples. TCRdb holds this immuneACCESS table with in-frame rearrangements only. Some clones are missing; in checked studies, unresolved V genes explain under half, and the rest has no known cause. V, J and clone size derive from that table, while D and trimming were established from the DNA sequence. This sample lists around 13,000 clones; 90% were detected once. The ten largest clonotypes hold roughly a third of the sample.

For CDR1 and CDR2, the germline V gene (reference sequence) lists SGHNT and YYREEE. From cysteine to phenylalanine, the CDR3 is 15 amino acids long. CDR3 DNA is the only sequence kept; it has 45 bases, read in frame from the first base. V is shortened by 0 bases, J by 2 bases, and the region joining them spans 11 bases. This record belongs to a study of STAT3 mutations in large granular lymphocyte leukemia (dated by TCRdb to about 2019). Turning to the overall study: Canonical activating STAT3 mutations were detected in roughly half of the longitudinally sequenced T-LGLL patients. On average, sequencing was done at 3 to 4 time points per patient, with the number of samplings ranging from 2 to 8. One or more immunosuppressive therapy regimens were given to more than half of T-LGLL patients, and hematologic response was seen in around 40% of the treated patients. As controls within the study, two patients with natural killer LGL leukemia were also sequenced longitudinally. From an initial cohort of approximately 200 LGL patients, roughly 17 representative T-LGLL cases were chosen for longitudinal sequencing of TCRbeta and STAT3. Patients with T-cell large granular lymphocyte leukemia underwent serial deep sequencing of TCRbeta CDR3 and STAT3 to reconstruct clonal hierarchy and dynamics. Here is what the overall study found, with its caveats: At least one immunodominant TCRbeta clonotype was present in every T-LGLL patient, and multiple immunodominant subclonotypes appeared in about half of the T-LGLL patients. Because codominant clonotypes persisted in some patients, a small but highly pathogenic clone may have been missed. In about 30% of the 18 patients, TCR clonotype switching occurred after therapy, and every newly emerging clone was STAT3 wild type. Because no samples were available when a clone first appeared, clonal expansion was inferred from samplings taken at other points. Linking therapy response to changes in TCR clonal burden was complicated by variable intervals between samplings and by differing treatment regimens. In several patients, dominant TCR clone burden exceeded STAT3 mutant burden, suggesting STAT3 mutation arose secondarily within a pre-expanded clone.

DNA was extracted from blood mononuclear cells, with the same DNA used for both TCR and STAT3 sequencing. The V and J segments used are TRBV5-4 and TRBJ1-1; the D gene is unclear. The sequenced material came from peripheral blood mononuclear cells. The origin of this receptor is a man aged 35-49 years with T-cell large granular lymphocyte leukemia. Some clones in this sample may be carry-over from other donors' samples. The age is the age at diagnosis. The CDR3 protein: CASSLELLGNTEAFF. The nucleotides are TGTGCCAGCAGCTTGGAGCTTCTTGGAAACACTGAAGCTTTCTTT.